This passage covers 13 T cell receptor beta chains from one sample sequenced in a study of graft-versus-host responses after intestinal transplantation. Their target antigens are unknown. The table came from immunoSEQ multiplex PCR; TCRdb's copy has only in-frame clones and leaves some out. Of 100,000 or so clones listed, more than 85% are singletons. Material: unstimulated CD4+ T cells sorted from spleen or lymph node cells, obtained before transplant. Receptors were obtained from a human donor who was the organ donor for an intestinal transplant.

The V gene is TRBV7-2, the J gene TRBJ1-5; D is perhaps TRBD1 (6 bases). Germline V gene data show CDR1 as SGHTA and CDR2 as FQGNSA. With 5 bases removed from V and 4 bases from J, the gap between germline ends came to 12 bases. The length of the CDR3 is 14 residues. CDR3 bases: TGTGCCAGCAGCCCAGGGGCCACGAATCAGCCCCAGCATTTT. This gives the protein CASSPGATNQPQHF.

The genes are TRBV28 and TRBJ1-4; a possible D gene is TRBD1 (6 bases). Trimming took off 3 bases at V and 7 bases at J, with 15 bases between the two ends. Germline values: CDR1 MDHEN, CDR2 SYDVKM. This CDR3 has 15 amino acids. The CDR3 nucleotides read TGTGCCAGCAGTTTTCTGGGGGCGCGGGTTGAAAAACTGTTTTTT. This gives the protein CASSFLGARVEKLFF.

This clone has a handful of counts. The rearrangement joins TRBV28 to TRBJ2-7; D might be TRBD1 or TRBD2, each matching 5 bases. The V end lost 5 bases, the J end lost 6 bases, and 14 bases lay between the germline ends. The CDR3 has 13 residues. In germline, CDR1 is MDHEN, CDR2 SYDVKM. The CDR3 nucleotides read TGTGCCAGCAGTCCCCCTCCGAGGGGCGAGCAGTACTTC. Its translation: CASSPPPRGEQYF.

As DNA, the CDR3 is TGTGCCAGCGGACGGGTCGGGACTAGCGCCGGGGAGCTGTTTTTT. It specifies CASGRVGTSAGELFF. V and J are TRBV27 and TRBJ2-2; 10 nucleotides align to TRBD2. The CDR3 totals 15 residues. CDR1 MNHEY and CDR2 SMNVEV come from the germline V gene (reference sequence). With V trimmed by 8 bases and J by 6 bases, 9 bases remained unmatched.

The CDR3 bases are TGTGCCTGGAGTGTCCAAGGGAGGGTCAAGACCCAGTACTTC. This gives the protein CAWSVQGRVKTQYF. The genes are TRBV30 and TRBJ2-5; 7 bases map to TRBD2. Unmatched junction bases numbered 7, after V lost 0 bases and J lost 6 bases. The germline V gene has CDR1 GTSNPN and CDR2 SVGIG (reference sequence). The CDR3 covers 14 residues.

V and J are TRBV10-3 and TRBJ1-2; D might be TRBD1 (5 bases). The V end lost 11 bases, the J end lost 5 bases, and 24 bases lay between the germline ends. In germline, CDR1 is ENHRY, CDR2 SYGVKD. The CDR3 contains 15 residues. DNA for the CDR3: TGTGCCGTACGGGACGGTGCAAACTCCGAATATGGCTACACCTTC. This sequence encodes CAVRDGANSEYGYTF.

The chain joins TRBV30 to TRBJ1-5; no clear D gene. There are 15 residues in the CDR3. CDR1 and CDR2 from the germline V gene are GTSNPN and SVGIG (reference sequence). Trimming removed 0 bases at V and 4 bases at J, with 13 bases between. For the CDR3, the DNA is TGTGCCTGGAGTGTGTTCGGAGCTACGAATCAGCCCCAGCATTTT. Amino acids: CAWSVFGATNQPQHF. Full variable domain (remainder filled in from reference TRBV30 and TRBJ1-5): SQTIHQWPATLVQPVGSPLSLECTVEGTSNPNLYWYRQAAGRGLQLLFYSVGIGQISSEVPQNLSASRPQDRQFILSSKKLLLSDSGFYLCAWSVFGATNQPQHFGDGTRLSIL.

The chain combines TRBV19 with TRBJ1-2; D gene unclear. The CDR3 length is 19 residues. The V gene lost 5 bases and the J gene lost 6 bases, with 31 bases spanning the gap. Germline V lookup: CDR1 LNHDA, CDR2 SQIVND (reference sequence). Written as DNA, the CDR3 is TGTGCCAGTAGTCGGAGGCGTGTTACAGATATTAACTATTTGGATGGCTACACCTTC. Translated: CASSRRRVTDINYLDGYTF.

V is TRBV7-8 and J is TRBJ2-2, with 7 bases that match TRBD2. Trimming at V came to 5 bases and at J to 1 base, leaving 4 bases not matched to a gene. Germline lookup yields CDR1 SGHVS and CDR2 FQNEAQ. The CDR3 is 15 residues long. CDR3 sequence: CASSEIAGNTGELFF. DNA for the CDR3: TGTGCCAGCAGCGAGATAGCGGGGAACACCGGGGAGCTGTTTTTT.

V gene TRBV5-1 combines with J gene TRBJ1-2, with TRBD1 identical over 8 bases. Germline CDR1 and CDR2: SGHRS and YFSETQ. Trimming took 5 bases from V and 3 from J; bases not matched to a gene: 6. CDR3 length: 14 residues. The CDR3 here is CASRKTGDDYGYTF. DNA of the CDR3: TGCGCCAGCAGAAAGACAGGGGACGACTATGGCTACACCTTC.

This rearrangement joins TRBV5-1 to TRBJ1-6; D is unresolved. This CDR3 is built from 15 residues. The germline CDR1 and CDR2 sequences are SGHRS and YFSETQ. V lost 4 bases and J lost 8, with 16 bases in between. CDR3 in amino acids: CASSGSSYHDSPLHF. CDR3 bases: TGCGCCAGCAGCGGATCCTCCTACCATGATTCACCCCTCCACTTT.

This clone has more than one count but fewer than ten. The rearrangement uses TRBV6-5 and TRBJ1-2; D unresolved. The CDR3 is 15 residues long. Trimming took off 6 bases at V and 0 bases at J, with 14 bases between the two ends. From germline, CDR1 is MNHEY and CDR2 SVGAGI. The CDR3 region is CASSPAGSPNYGYTF. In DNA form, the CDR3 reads TGTGCCAGCAGCCCAGCGGGGAGTCCTAACTATGGCTACACCTTC.

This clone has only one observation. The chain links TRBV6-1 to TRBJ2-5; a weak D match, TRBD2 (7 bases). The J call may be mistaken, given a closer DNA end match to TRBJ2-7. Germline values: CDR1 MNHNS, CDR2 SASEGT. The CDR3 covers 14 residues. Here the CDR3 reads CASPREGVSYEQYF. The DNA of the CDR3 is TGTGCCAGCCCGAGGGAGGGGGTAAGCTACGAGCAGTACTTC.